This T cell receptor (beta chain) was captured by sequencing in a study of post-analysis software for immune sequencing data. For the study at large: Some patients lacked subtype; others had relapsing-remitting, secondary progressive or progressive-relapsing disease. Study findings and constraints: The F measure placed samples prepared in the same batch into strongly shared clusters. A significant reduction in normalized Chao1 diversity was observed in multiple sclerosis patients versus controls.

This clonotype was picked up a small number of times. Its antigen remains unidentified. TCR beta cDNA libraries had unique molecular identifiers. T cells numbering roughly 1 to 10 million yielded approximately 500,000 cDNA molecules. TCRdb processed the PCR reads anew with MiXCR; each CDR3 protein has one entry. The table records around 200,000 distinct CDR3 sequences, 29% of them present only once. Material: blood. The TCR originated in a girl aged 2-17 years with multiple sclerosis.

The CDR3 region is CASSPRDRVSGNTIYF. As DNA, the CDR3 is TGTGCCAGCAGTCCCAGGGACAGAGTCTCTGGAAACACCATATATTTT. J is TRBJ1-3 and V is TRBV12-3 or TRBV12-4, with 7 bases matching TRBD1. The CDR3 consists of 16 residues. The V gene end was trimmed by 5 bases and the J gene end by 0 bases; junction bases not matched to a gene: 7.